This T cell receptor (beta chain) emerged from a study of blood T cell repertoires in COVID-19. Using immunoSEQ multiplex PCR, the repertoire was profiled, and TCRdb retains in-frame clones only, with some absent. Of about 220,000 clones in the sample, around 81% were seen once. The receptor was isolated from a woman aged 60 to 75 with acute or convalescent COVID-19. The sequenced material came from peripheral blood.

CDR3: CASSRTGREQYF. The CDR3 nucleotides read TGTGCCAGCAGCCGGACAGGGCGGGAGCAGTACTTC. This rearrangement joins TRBV6-2 or TRBV6-3 to TRBJ2-7, with 8 bases identical to TRBD1. Trimming at V came to 6 bases and at J to 7 bases, leaving 5 bases not matched to a gene. Germline V gives CDR1 MNHEY, CDR2 SVGEGT. The CDR3 length is 12 residues.